This T cell receptor (beta chain) is drawn from a study of T cell clones after liver transplantation. Study in general: Graft-donor-reactive sequences were compared with third-party-reactive TCRbeta sequences from pre-transplant mixed lymphocyte reactions. Without induction therapy, subjects received standard immunosuppression until 12-24 months post-transplant.

Measured with immunoSEQ multiplex PCR; TCRdb has only the in-frame clones, and not every one. In the table there are around 110,000 clones, approximately 90% of which are singletons. Study-level results: Conclusions were preliminary, with small, heterogeneous patient groups.

Trimming took 7 bases from V and 1 from J, leaving 8 bases between them. The CDR3 runs to 12 residues. From germline, CDR1 is SNHLY and CDR2 FYNNEI. Concerning this clone itself: Its antigen is not identified.

This receptor was obtained from a human patient who received a liver transplant. Certain T cells may be donor cells from the graft. The specimen was CD4+ T cells from blood, collected 12 months after liver transplant. The chain links TRBV2 to TRBJ2-7, with D unresolved. Written as DNA, the CDR3 is TGTGCCAGCAAGTTCGGGTCCTACGAGCAGTACTTC. It translates to CASKFGSYEQYF.